This is a list of T cell receptor beta chains from one sample in a study of T-cell reconstitution after alpha-beta-depleted transplantation in children. Via MiXCR, TCRdb re-called the PCR reads, giving one row per CDR3 protein. Of more than 450,000 distinct CDR3 sequences listed, around 16% are singletons. The source material was PBMCs from the stem cell graft donor, sampled from the stem cell graft. These receptors all stem from a human donor who donated a stem cell graft to a child with acute lymphoblastic leukemia. Each CDR3 is given with its conserved first and last residue.

v_gene	j_gene	CDR3aa
TRBV7-3	TRBJ2-1	CASSPKLYRDSSYNEQFF
TRBV14	TRBJ1-4	CASSQGVGDKKLFF
TRBV29-1	TRBJ2-2	CSGGLSLTGELFF
TRBV20-1	TRBJ1-2	CSVESETDYGYTF
TRBV20-1	TRBJ1-2	CSAKTGYGYTF
TRBV13	TRBJ2-2	CASTRDRNTGELFF
TRBV29-1	TRBJ2-7	CSVEIGSSYEQYF
TRBV4-2	TRBJ1-2	CASSQEWGQGAGGYTF
TRBV27	TRBJ1-5	CASSWGLGNQPQHF
TRBV28	TRBJ2-7	CASSLAGQLYEQYF
TRBV6-2/TRBV6-3	TRBJ2-1	CASSWGGNNEQFF
TRBV7-9	TRBJ2-1	CASSLGLGPDEQFF
TRBV18	TRBJ2-5	CASSPGQTQETQYF
TRBV7-3	TRBJ1-1	CASSLDGHEAFF
TRBV29-1	TRBJ2-1	CSVADREGEQFF
TRBV6-5	TRBJ1-1	CASSYSREITEAFF
TRBV15	TRBJ1-2	CATSRDSFYGYTF
TRBV11-2	TRBJ2-1	CASSRGLAGDHEQFF
TRBV12-3/TRBV12-4	TRBJ2-1	CASSLSGVGEQFF
TRBV7-8	TRBJ2-7	CASSLRPGTLSSYEQYF
TRBV27	TRBJ2-5	CASISEGTQYF
TRBV2	TRBJ1-2	CASSADREGGYTF
TRBV18	TRBJ2-1	CASSPTYEQFF
TRBV7-6	TRBJ2-1	CASSSTVGGGAYNEQFF
TRBV20-1	TRBJ2-3	CSARLAGGGDTQYF
TRBV12-3/TRBV12-4	TRBJ2-2	CASSLNIRGGELFF
TRBV6-5	TRBJ2-1	CASSYRGSGRSNEQFF
TRBV20-1	TRBJ2-7	CSAFTPGRKYEQYF
TRBV7-2	TRBJ2-4	CASSLVGSGRGDIQYF
TRBV15	TRBJ2-7	CATGKAGWSSYEQYF
TRBV2	TRBJ2-7	CASSEAGLFYEQYF
TRBV12-3/TRBV12-4	TRBJ2-1	CASSRTSGHSFSYNEQFF
TRBV27	TRBJ2-2	CASSNNDGLYTGELFF
TRBV20-1	TRBJ2-7	CSARDTAGGPSYEQYF
TRBV25-1	TRBJ2-7	CASSVSGGTYEQYF
TRBV12-3/TRBV12-4	TRBJ2-5	CASSRRGGQETQYF
TRBV5-1	TRBJ2-2	CASSSLQGAGELFF
TRBV27	TRBJ2-7	CASGRLAGASSYEQYF
TRBV5-6	TRBJ2-5	CASSLDLRGETQYF
TRBV9	TRBJ1-1	CASSPGAGAGAFF
TRBV19	TRBJ2-2	CASGGVREANGELFF
TRBV24-1	TRBJ2-2	CATSDSTGGLTGELFF
TRBV25-1	TRBJ2-5	CASRSGTGAGKAQETQYF
TRBV20-1	TRBJ2-2	CSARGGQTNTGELFF
TRBV5-1	TRBJ2-5	CASSTRTSGRDGGQETQYF